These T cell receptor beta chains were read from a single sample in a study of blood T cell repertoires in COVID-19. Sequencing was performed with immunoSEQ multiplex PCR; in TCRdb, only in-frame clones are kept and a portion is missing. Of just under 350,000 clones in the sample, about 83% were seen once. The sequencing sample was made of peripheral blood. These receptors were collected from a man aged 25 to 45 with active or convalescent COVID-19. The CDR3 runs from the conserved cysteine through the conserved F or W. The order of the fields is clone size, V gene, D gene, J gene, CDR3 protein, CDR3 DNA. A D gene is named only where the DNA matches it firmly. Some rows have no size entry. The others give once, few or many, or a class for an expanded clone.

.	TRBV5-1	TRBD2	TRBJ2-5	CASSSTTSGGALRETQYF	TGCGCCAGCAGTTCTACTACTAGCGGGGGGGCTCTTCGTGAGACCCAGTACTTC
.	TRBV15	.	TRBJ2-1	CATRERASSYNEQFF	TGTGCCACCCGGGAGCGGGCCAGCTCCTACAATGAGCAGTTCTTC
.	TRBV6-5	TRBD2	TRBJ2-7	CASRSSGTSYEQYF	TGTGCCAGCAGGAGTAGCGGGACCTCCTACGAGCAGTACTTC
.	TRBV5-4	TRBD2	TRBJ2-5	CASRASGGPNQETQYF	TGTGCCAGCAGGGCTAGCGGGGGACCAAACCAAGAGACCCAGTACTTC
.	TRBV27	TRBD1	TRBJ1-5	CASSYRGPGAQHF	TGTGCCAGCAGCTACAGGGGGCCGGGGGCCCAGCATTTT
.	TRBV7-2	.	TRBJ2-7	CASSIAGYEQYF	TGTGCCAGCAGCATTGCCGGCTACGAGCAGTACTTC
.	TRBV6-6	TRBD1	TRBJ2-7	CASSYRAGGLYEQYF	TGTGCCAGCAGTTACCGGGCAGGGGGCCTCTACGAGCAGTACTTC
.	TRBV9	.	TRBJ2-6	CASSPRGDGANVLTF	TGTGCCAGCAGCCCCAGGGGGGATGGGGCCAACGTCCTGACTTTC
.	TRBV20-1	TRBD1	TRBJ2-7	CSASRQGPYEQYF	TGCAGTGCTAGTAGACAGGGACCCTACGAGCAGTACTTC
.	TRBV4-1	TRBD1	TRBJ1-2	CASSQVLGTEYF	TGCGCCAGCAGCCAAGTGTTGGGGACAGAGTACTTC
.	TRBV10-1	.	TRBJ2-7	CASSESWGRGCYEQYF	TGCGCCAGCAGTGAGTCCTGGGGTCGGGGTTGCTACGAGCAGTACTTC
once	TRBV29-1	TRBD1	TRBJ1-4	CSVGDRSTNEKLFF	TGCAGCGTTGGGGACAGATCAACTAATGAAAAACTGTTTTTT
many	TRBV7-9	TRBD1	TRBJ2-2	CASHRTGRNTGELFF	TGTGCCAGCCATCGGACAGGACGAAATACCGGGGAGCTGTTTTTT
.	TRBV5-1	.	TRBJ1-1	CASSYGQNTEAFF	TGCGCCAGCAGCTACGGACAGAACACTGAAGCTTTCTTT
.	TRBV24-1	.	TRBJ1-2	CATSDFTRVRANYGYTF	TGTGCCACCAGTGATTTTACCAGGGTTAGGGCTAACTATGGCTACACCTTC
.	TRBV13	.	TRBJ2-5	CASSLGLETQYF	TGTGCCAGCAGCTTAGGTCTAGAGACCCAGTACTTC
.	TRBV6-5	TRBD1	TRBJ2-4	CASSDRDEVGIQYF	TGTGCCAGCTCGGACAGGGATGAAGTGGGCATTCAGTACTTC
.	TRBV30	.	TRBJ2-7	CAWSVGGSSYEQYF	TGTGCCTGGAGTGTTGGGGGGAGCAGCTACGAGCAGTACTTC
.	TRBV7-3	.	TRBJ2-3	CASTPERGDTQYF	TGTGCCAGCACCCCTGAGCGCGGGGATACGCAGTATTTT
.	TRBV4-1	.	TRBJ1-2	CASSPVQDYGYTF	TGCGCCAGCAGCCCCGTACAGGATTATGGCTACACCTTC
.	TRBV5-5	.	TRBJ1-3	CASSPWGGAGNTIYF	TGTGCCAGCAGCCCCTGGGGGGGCGCTGGAAACACCATATATTTT
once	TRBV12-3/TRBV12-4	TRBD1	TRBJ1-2	CASSPTGGGGYTF	TGTGCCAGCAGTCCGACAGGGGGTGGTGGCTACACCTTC
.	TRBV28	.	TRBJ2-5	CASTEGRYQETQYF	TGTGCCAGCACCGAGGGGAGGTATCAAGAGACCCAGTACTTC
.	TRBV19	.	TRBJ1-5	CASSIAGDQPQHF	TGTGCCAGTAGTATAGCGGGGGATCAGCCCCAGCATTTT
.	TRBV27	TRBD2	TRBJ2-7	CASSLLGLAGEQYF	TGTGCCAGCAGTTTATTGGGACTAGCAGGCGAGCAGTACTTC
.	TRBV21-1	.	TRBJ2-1	CASSKENWLAGVVDNEQFF	TGTGCCAGCAGCAAAGAGAATTGGCTAGCGGGAGTCGTAGACAATGAGCAGTTCTTC
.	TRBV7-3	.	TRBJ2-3	CASSPQDRPIADTQYF	TGTGCCAGCAGCCCACAGGACAGACCTATTGCGGATACGCAGTATTTT
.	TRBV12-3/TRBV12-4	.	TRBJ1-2	CASSFRQNYGYTF	TGTGCCAGCAGTTTTCGACAGAACTATGGCTACACCTTC
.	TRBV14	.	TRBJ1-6	CASSQGSGGAFWNSPLHF	TGTGCCAGCAGCCAAGGGTCGGGGGGCGCGTTTTGGAATTCACCCCTCCACTTT
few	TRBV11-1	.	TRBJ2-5	CASSLVPTGPQETQYF	TGTGCCAGCAGCTTAGTGCCCACAGGGCCACAAGAGACCCAGTACTTC
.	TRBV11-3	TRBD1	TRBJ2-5	CASSRDSGIGGTQYF	TGTGCCAGCAGCCGGGACAGTGGTATTGGTGGGACCCAGTACTTC
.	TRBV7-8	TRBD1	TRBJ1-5	CASSLGPRQGVEPQHF	TGTGCCAGCAGCTTAGGTCCCCGACAGGGAGTGGAGCCCCAGCATTTT
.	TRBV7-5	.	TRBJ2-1	CARSCTLAAEQFF	TGTGCCAGAAGCTGCACTCTAGCGGCTGAGCAGTTCTTC
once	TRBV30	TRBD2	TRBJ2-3	CAWSGGGSPDTQYF	TGTGCCTGGAGTGGGGGCGGGAGCCCAGATACGCAGTATTTT
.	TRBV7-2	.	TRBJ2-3	CASSLGSRGRTQYF	TGTGCCAGCAGCTTAGGTTCTAGAGGAAGGACGCAGTATTTT
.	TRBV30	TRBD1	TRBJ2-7	CAWSRGTVYEQYF	TGTGCCTGGAGTAGAGGGACAGTCTACGAGCAGTACTTC
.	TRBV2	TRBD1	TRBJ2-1	CASFLDRGQNEQFF	TGTGCCAGCTTCTTGGACAGGGGGCAGAATGAGCAGTTCTTC
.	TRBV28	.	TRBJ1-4	CASSTKQGGDEKLFF	TGTGCCAGCAGTACTAAACAGGGAGGGGATGAAAAACTGTTTTTT
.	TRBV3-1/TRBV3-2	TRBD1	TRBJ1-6	CASSPTPGGVSYNSPLHF	TGTGCCAGCAGCCCCACCCCAGGGGGCGTATCCTATAATTCACCCCTCCACTTT
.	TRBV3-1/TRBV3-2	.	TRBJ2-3	CASSQGARSTDTQYF	TGTGCCAGCAGCCAAGGGGCCAGGTCCACAGATACGCAGTATTTT
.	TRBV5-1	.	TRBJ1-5	CASSRTGDSNQPQHF	TGCGCCAGCAGCCGGACGGGGGATAGCAATCAGCCCCAGCATTTT
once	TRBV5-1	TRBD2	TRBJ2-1	CASSTLSGGAYNEQFF	TGCGCCAGCAGCACTCTTAGCGGGGGGGCATACAATGAGCAGTTCTTC
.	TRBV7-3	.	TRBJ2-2	CASSLVRAGNTGELFF	TGTGCCAGCAGCTTAGTGAGGGCAGGGAACACCGGGGAGCTGTTTTTT
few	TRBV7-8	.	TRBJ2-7	CASSPFKQDYEQYF	TGTGCCAGCAGCCCATTTAAGCAAGACTACGAGCAGTACTTC
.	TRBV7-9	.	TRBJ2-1	CASSRSDEQFF	TGTGCCAGCAGCCGCTCGGATGAGCAGTTCTTC
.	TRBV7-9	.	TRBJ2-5	CASSLSGGKAETQYF	TGTGCCAGCAGCTTATCAGGGGGGAAAGCAGAGACCCAGTACTTC
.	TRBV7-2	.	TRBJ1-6	CASSLVFRQKNSPLHF	TGTGCCAGCAGCTTAGTTTTTCGACAGAAGAATTCACCCCTCCACTTT
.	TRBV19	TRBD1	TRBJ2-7	CASSRGQGASYEQYF	TGTGCCAGTAGTCGCGGACAGGGGGCCTCCTACGAGCAGTACTTC
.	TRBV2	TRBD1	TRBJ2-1	CAIIQGIDEQFF	TGTGCCATAATACAGGGGATCGATGAGCAGTTCTTC
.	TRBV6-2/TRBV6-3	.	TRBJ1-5	CASSYRQLNQPQHF	TGTGCCAGCAGTTACCGACAGTTGAATCAGCCCCAGCATTTT
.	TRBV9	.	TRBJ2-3	CASSASVSTDTQYF	TGTGCCAGCAGCGCTAGCGTCAGCACAGATACGCAGTATTTT
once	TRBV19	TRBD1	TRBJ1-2	CASTPDRIYGYTF	TGTGCCAGTACCCCGGACAGGATCTATGGCTACACCTTC
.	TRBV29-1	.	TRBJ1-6	CSVEDFRYNSPLHF	TGCAGCGTTGAAGATTTCCGCTATAATTCACCCCTCCACTTT
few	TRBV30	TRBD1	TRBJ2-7	CAWSVGQARHEQYF	TGTGCCTGGAGTGTGGGACAGGCTAGACACGAGCAGTACTTC
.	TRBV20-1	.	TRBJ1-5	CSASDWGPQPQHF	TGCAGTGCTAGTGATTGGGGGCCTCAGCCCCAGCATTTT
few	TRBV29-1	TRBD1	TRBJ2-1	CSADRGYEQFF	TGCAGCGCCGACAGGGGGTATGAGCAGTTCTTC
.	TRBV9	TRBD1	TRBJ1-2	CASSVGRDRGYGYTF	TGTGCCAGCAGCGTAGGGCGGGACAGGGGGTATGGCTACACCTTC